The 22 T cell receptor beta chains below all came from one sample that was sequenced in a study of shared T cell receptors in the human thymus. Sequenced by immunoSEQ multiplex PCR; TCRdb stores in-frame clones only, minus some. This repertoire shows almost 550,000 clones, approximately 78% found once; its top ten account for around 0.013%. The same data also contributed to another study, on human thymus T cells.

Input material: thymocytes. The source is a boy under two years old with a congenital heart defect.

The chain couples TRBV29-1 to TRBJ2-2; D might be TRBD2 (6 bases). Per the germline V gene, CDR1 is SQVTM and CDR2 is ANQGSEA. The CDR3 spans 15 residues. V lost 7 bases, J lost 5 bases, and 20 bases lay in between. The CDR3 nucleotides are TGCAGCGCCCTAGGAGGAGGGCGTGGGACCGGGGAGCTGTTTTTT. Translating it yields CSALGGGRGTGELFF.

This chain connects TRBV30 to TRBJ2-7; TRBD2 aligns across 7 bases. The V segment lost 0 bases and the J segment 2 bases; nucleotides outside the gene matches: 4. Germline V gene data show CDR1 as GTSNPN and CDR2 as SVGIG (reference sequence). CDR3 length: 14 residues. As DNA, the CDR3 is TGTGCCTGGAGTGTCCTAGCGGAGGCCTACGAGCAGTACTTC. It specifies CAWSVLAEAYEQYF.

V gene TRBV19 combines with J gene TRBJ1-1, with TRBD1 as a possible D gene (6 bases). CDR3 length: 16 residues. The V end lost 0 bases, the J end lost 7 bases, and 18 bases lay between the germline ends. Germline V gene lookup returns CDR1 LNHDA and CDR2 SQIVND (reference sequence). This CDR3 reads CASSIDRPGASFEAFF. The CDR3 DNA sequence: TGTGCCAGTAGTATAGATCGTCCAGGGGCCTCCTTTGAAGCTTTCTTT.

Only one count was recorded for this clone. CDR3 region: CASSLGSLVDYNEQFF. CDR3 nucleotides: TGTGCCAGCAGCTTAGGCTCCCTAGTGGATTACAATGAGCAGTTCTTC. V usage is TRBV7-2 and J usage is TRBJ2-1; no definite D call. V lost 1 base and J lost 4, with 14 bases in between. This CDR3 spans 16 amino acids. The germline V gene has CDR1 SGHTA and CDR2 FQGNSA.

This CDR3 reads CASSIDPLAGGQGEQYF. DNA for the CDR3: TGTGCCAGTAGTATAGACCCCTTGGCGGGAGGCCAGGGGGAGCAGTACTTC. This rearrangement joins TRBV19 to TRBJ2-7; 8 bases agree with TRBD2. After removal of 0 bases from V and 7 bases from J, the junction contained 14 bases not matched to a gene. Germline V gene lookup returns CDR1 LNHDA and CDR2 SQIVND (reference sequence). This CDR3 is built from 17 residues.

CDR3 sequence reads: CASSYTGLHQETQYF. CDR3 nucleotide sequence: TGCGCCAGCAGTTACACGGGACTACACCAAGAGACCCAGTACTTC. The chain recombines TRBV5-1 with TRBJ2-5; 7 bases align to TRBD2. The CDR3 extends over 15 amino acids. The germline V gene has CDR1 SGHRS and CDR2 YFSETQ. Germline trimming cut 5 bases from V and 0 bases from J; bases unmatched to any gene: 7.

The genes are TRBV6-1 and TRBJ1-4; no firm D call. The length of the CDR3 is 15 residues. The germline V gene encodes CDR1 MNHNS and CDR2 SASEGT. The V end was cut by 5 bases, the J end by 6 bases, with 16 bases between. The DNA for the CDR3 is TGTGCCAGCAGTTTCGGACCCGAGGGTGATGAAAAACTGTTTTTT. Translating gives CASSFGPEGDEKLFF.

In its sample, this clone was seen a few times. This chain joins TRBV18 and TRBJ2-3; a weak D match, TRBD2 (6 bases). This CDR3 is built from 16 residues. The V gene lost 0 bases and the J gene lost 1 base, with 11 bases spanning the gap. The germline CDR1 and CDR2 sequences are KGHSH and LQKENI. CDR3 region: CASSPPGGKRTDTQYF. CDR3 in DNA: TGTGCCAGCTCACCACCGGGCGGGAAACGCACAGATACGCAGTATTTT.

In its sample, this clone was seen a few times. The chain couples TRBV5-1 to TRBJ2-7, with TRBD1 matching over 10 bases. Germline assignment: CDR1 SGHRS and CDR2 YFSETQ. The CDR3 extends over 17 amino acids. V shed 7 bases, J shed 3 bases, and the junction held 16 bases outside the gene matches. DNA of the CDR3: TGCGCCAGCCAGACAGGGGGCCTGTCGGGATCTAGCTACGAGCAGTACTTC. Its translation is CASQTGGLSGSSYEQYF.

This clone was found a few times. The genes are TRBV27 and TRBJ2-7; D might be TRBD2 (5 bases). CDR3 length: 15 residues. Germline CDR1 is MNHEY and CDR2 is SMNVEV (reference sequence). V shed 3 bases and J shed 9 bases, with 21 bases lying between them. The chain's CDR3 is CASSFRPSTGSRQYF. CDR3 coding DNA: TGTGCCAGCAGTTTCCGCCCCTCCACGGGGAGTAGGCAGTACTTC.

This rearrangement joins TRBV28 to TRBJ2-1; possibly TRBD1 for D (5 bases). The CDR3 totals 14 residues. The V end lost 2 bases, the J end lost 6 bases, and 11 bases lay between the germline ends. Looked up from germline, CDR1 is MDHEN and CDR2 is SYDVKM. CDR3 in amino acids: CASSLQGQSNEQFF. Here the CDR3 DNA reads TGTGCCAGCAGTTTACAGGGCCAATCCAATGAGCAGTTCTTC.

This sequence joins TRBV6-4 and TRBJ2-1, with 7 bases aligning to TRBD1. CDR1 and CDR2 (germline): MRHNA, SNTAGT. The CDR3 is 13 residues long. J lost 5 bases, V lost 4 bases, and 2 bases had no gene match. CDR3 amino acids: CASSGGQNNEQFF. The CDR3 nucleotides are TGTGCCAGCAGTGGGGGACAGAACAATGAGCAGTTCTTC.

This clone was counted between two and nine times. The chain is built from TRBV7-9 and TRBJ2-1; 11 bases are shared with TRBD1. Germline V gives CDR1 SEHNR, CDR2 FQNEAQ (reference sequence). The CDR3 spans 17 residues. V shed 6 bases, J shed 6 bases, and the junction held 13 bases outside the gene matches. As DNA, the CDR3 is TGTGCCAGCAGTTCTTATACCGGGACAGGGGGTTGCAATGAGCAGTTCTTC. It encodes CASSSYTGTGGCNEQFF.

The chain combines TRBV25-1 with TRBJ2-7, with D perhaps TRBD2 (6 bases). Trimming took off 6 bases at V and 2 bases at J, with 23 bases between the two ends. The V gene's germline CDR1 is MGHDK and CDR2 SYGVNS. This CDR3 is 17 amino acids long. This CDR3 reads CASSPRRGSGGTYEQYF. CDR3 DNA sequence: TGTGCCAGCAGCCCCCGCCGGGGTAGCGGAGGGACCTACGAGCAGTACTTC.

The rearrangement uses TRBV18 and TRBJ1-2; weak D call: TRBD1 (5 bases). Per the germline V gene, CDR1 is KGHSH and CDR2 is LQKENI. The CDR3 sequence is 18 residues long. Trimming took off 0 bases at V and 2 bases at J, with 19 bases between the two ends. Here the CDR3 reads CASSPPQGIRSPNYGYTF. CDR3 nucleotides: TGTGCCAGCTCACCACCGCAGGGTATCCGATCCCCAAACTATGGCTACACCTTC.

The chain combines TRBV5-1 with TRBJ2-1; D is perhaps TRBD2 (5 bases). Germline CDR1 is SGHRS and CDR2 is YFSETQ. V lost 0 bases, J lost 9 bases, and 16 bases lay in between. The CDR3 has 15 amino acids. CDR3 amino acids: CASSLDYLREGEQFF. DNA for the CDR3: TGCGCCAGCAGCTTGGACTACCTCCGAGAGGGTGAGCAGTTCTTC.

The chain uses TRBV7-8 and TRBJ2-3; TRBD2 is a possible D gene (6 bases). V dropped 6 bases and J dropped 8 bases, with 30 bases sitting between them. The CDR3 is made up of 18 amino acids. Germline V gene lookup returns CDR1 SGHVS and CDR2 FQNEAQ. This CDR3 is CASSWGPISGSYACTQYF. The CDR3 nucleotides are TGTGCCAGCAGTTGGGGCCCTATTAGCGGTTCCTATGCGTGTACGCAGTATTTT.

The chain couples TRBV6-1 to TRBJ1-1; D is unresolved. Looked up from germline, CDR1 is MNHNS and CDR2 is SASEGT. The CDR3 is 13 residues long. The germline V and J ends were trimmed by 2 bases and 4 bases, with 8 bases remaining between them. The CDR3 loop reads CASSERVGTEAFF. CDR3 DNA: TGTGCCAGCAGTGAACGGGTTGGCACTGAAGCTTTCTTT.

The chain is built from TRBV14 and TRBJ2-5, with TRBD1 identical over 10 bases. This CDR3 spans 16 amino acids. The ends lost 2 bases at V and 3 bases at J; junction bases unmatched: 6. Germline CDR1 reads SGHDN; CDR2 reads FVKESK. CDR3 sequence (DNA): TGTGCCAGCAGCCAACATGTGACAGGGGGCAAAGAGACCCAGTACTTC. Its translation is CASSQHVTGGKETQYF.

The chain employs TRBV6-5 and TRBJ2-7; TRBD2 might be the D (6 bases). V gave up 4 bases and J gave up 0 bases, with 10 bases separating them. The CDR3 contains 14 residues. CDR1 is MNHEY, CDR2 SVGAGI, per germline. CDR3 in amino acids: CASSSVADSYEQYF. CDR3 DNA: TGTGCCAGCAGTTCAGTAGCGGACTCCTACGAGCAGTACTTC.

This clone is a singleton in its sample. The chain links TRBV11-1 to TRBJ1-2; 10 bases fit TRBD1. Germline loops: CDR1 SGHAT, CDR2 FQDESV (reference sequence). V lost 4 bases to trimming and J lost 6 bases; unmatched junction nucleotides: 2. This CDR3 comprises 13 residues. The CDR3 is CASSWDRGHGYTF. In DNA form, the CDR3 reads TGTGCCAGCAGCTGGGACAGGGGCCATGGCTACACCTTC.

This sequence joins TRBV27 and TRBJ2-1, with 8 bases identical to TRBD2. Germline V gene sequence: CDR1 MNHEY, CDR2 SMNVEV (reference sequence). With V trimmed by 5 bases and J by 7 bases, 19 bases remained unmatched. The CDR3 totals 18 residues. CDR3 amino acids: CASSPGGSGIDIQNEQFF. CDR3 in DNA: TGTGCCAGCAGTCCCGGTGGTAGCGGGATTGACATTCAGAATGAGCAGTTCTTC.